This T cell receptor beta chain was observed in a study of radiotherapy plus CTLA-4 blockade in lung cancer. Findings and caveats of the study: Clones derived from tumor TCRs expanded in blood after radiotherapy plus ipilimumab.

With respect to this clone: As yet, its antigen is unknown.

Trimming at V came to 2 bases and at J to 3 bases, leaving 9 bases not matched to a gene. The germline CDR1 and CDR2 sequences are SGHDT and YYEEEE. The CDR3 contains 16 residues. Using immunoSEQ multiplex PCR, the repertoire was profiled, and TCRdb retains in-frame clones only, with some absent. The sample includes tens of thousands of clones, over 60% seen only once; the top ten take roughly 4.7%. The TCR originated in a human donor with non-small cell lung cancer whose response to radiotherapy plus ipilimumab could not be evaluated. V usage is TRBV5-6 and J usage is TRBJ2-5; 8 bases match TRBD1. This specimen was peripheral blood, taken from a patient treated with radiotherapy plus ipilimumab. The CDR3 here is CASSFFQGAQKETQYF. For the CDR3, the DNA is TGTGCCAGCAGCTTTTTTCAGGGGGCGCAAAAAGAGACCCAGTACTTC.